This TCR beta chain was profiled in a study of PD-L1 blockade in urothelial cancer. For the study at large: About 90% of the 29 patients were males with bladder-origin urothelial cancer.

This clone was seen only a few times. What it binds is unknown. The time point is: pretreatment peripheral blood. Germline CDR1 is MNHEY and CDR2 is SMNVEV (reference sequence). V gave up 4 bases and J gave up 3 bases, with 7 bases separating them. This CDR3 is built from 13 residues. Clones were read by immunoSEQ multiplex PCR, and TCRdb kept only the in-frame ones, dropping some. The data show about 81,000 clones, 70% to 90% seen once. Overall study results and limits: Tumor-associated clones in blood expanded more at 3 weeks in durable-benefit patients.

This clonotype was sampled from a woman of 80 years or more with urothelial cancer. J is TRBJ1-5 and V is TRBV27; D gene unclear. This material consisted of PBMCs, taken around atezolizumab (anti-PD-L1) treatment. The CDR3 DNA follows: TGTGCCAGCAGTTCACAAAACAATCAGCCCCAGCATTTT. Encoded protein: CASSSQNNQPQHF.